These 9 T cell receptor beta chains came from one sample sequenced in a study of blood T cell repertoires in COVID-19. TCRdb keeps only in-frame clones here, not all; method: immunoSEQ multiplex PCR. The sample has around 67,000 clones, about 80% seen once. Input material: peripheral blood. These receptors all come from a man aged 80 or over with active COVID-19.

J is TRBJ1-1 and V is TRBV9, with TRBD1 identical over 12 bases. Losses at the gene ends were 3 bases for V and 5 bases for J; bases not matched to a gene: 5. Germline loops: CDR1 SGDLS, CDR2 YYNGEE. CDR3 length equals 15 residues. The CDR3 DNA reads TGTGCCAGCAGCGCTGGGACAGGGGGCTATACTGAAGCTTTCTTT. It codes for CASSAGTGGYTEAFF.

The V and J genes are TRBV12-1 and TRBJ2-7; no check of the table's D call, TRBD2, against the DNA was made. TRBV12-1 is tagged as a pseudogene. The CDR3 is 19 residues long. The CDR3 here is CASSLKTSRHPRGGDEQYF. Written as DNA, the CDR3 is TGTGCCAGCAGCCTAAAGACTAGCAGACATCCCCGGGGTGGGGACGAGCAGTACTTC.

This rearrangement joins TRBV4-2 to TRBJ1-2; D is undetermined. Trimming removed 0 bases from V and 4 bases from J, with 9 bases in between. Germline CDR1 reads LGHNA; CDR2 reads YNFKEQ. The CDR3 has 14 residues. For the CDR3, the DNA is TGTGCCAGCAGCCAAGATTGGGCAGCCTATGGCTACACCTTC. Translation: CASSQDWAAYGYTF.

The CDR3, as DNA: TGCGCCAGCAGCCAAGAAAGGCCGGGAGTAGAAGATGAGCAGTTCTTC. Residues: CASSQERPGVEDEQFF. V and J are TRBV4-3 and TRBJ2-1; D is perhaps TRBD2 (6 bases). CDR1 is LGHNA and CDR2 is YSLEER in the germline V gene. The CDR3 consists of 16 residues. The V gene lost 0 bases and the J gene lost 8 bases, with 17 bases spanning the gap.

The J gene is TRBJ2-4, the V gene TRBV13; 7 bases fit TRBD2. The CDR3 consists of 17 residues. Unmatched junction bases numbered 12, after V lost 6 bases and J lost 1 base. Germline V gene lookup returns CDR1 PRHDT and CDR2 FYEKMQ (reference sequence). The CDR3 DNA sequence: TGTGCCAGCAGGAAAAACGCCAGGGAGGGCGCCAAAAACATTCAGTACTTC. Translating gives CASRKNAREGAKNIQYF.

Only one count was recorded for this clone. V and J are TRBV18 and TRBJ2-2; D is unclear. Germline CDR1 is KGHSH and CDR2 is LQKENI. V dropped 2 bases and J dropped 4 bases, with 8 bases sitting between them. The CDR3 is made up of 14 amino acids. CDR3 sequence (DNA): TGTGCCAGCTCACCAGACACGGCCACCGGGGAGCTGTTTTTT. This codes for CASSPDTATGELFF. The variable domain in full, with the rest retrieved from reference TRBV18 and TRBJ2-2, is NAGVMQNPRHLVRRRGQEARLRCSPMKGHSHVYWYRQLPEEGLKFMVYLQKENIIDESGMPKERFSAEFPKEGPSILRIQQVVRGDSAAYFCASSPDTATGELFFGEGSRLTVL.

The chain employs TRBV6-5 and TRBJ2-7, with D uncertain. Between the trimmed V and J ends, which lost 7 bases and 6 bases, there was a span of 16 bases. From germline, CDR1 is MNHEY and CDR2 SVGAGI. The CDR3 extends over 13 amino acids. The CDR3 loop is CASNSGNGGEQYF. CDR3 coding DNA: TGTGCCAGCAATTCTGGTAACGGCGGCGAGCAGTACTTC.

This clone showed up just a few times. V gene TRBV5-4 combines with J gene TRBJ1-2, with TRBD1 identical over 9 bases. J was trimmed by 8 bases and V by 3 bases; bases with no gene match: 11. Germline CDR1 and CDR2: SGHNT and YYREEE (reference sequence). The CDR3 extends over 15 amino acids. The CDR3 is CASSSEFGTGYGYTF. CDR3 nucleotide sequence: TGTGCCAGCAGCTCGGAATTCGGGACAGGGTACGGCTACACCTTC.

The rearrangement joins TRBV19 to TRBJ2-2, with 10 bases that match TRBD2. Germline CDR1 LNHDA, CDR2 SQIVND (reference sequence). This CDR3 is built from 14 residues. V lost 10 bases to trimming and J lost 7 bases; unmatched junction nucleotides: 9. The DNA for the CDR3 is TGTGCCACCGCCCAGGGACTAGCGATCGGGGAGCTGTTTTTT. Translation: CATAQGLAIGELFF.